This TCR beta chain was obtained from a study of T-cell reconstitution after alpha-beta-depleted transplantation in children. Notes on the study in general: At day 60, the high TCRbeta diversity found in some patients originated from recipient T cells and thymic progenitors that had survived. By about two months after transplant, alpha-beta T cells reportedly arose from several hundred graft clones that had expanded. Newly produced T cells mostly provided counts and TCRbeta diversity after one year, as hyperexpanded clones declined.

Construction of the TCRbeta library involved unique molecular identifiers. One entry per CDR3 protein results from TCRdb running MiXCR on the PCR reads. Here the sample spans 500,000 to 750,000 distinct CDR3 sequences, roughly 13% being singletons. CDR3 length: 10 residues. Germline assignment: CDR1 MDHEN and CDR2 SYDVKM. This clonotype was counted ten times or more. The antigen is not known. The junction shows a germline mismatch at one end, possibly a read error. The TCR sequence derives from a male patient between 10 and 17 years old who had a stem cell transplant for acute myeloid leukemia, so the T cells may come from the graft donor. Source: PBMCs, mostly from graft donor cells, taken 360 days after TCRalphabeta/CD19-depleted stem cell transplant. The rearrangement uses TRBV28 and TRBJ2-7; D is ambiguous. CDR3 sequence (DNA): TGTGCCAGCAGGCACGACTGGATTCCCTTC. Translation gives CASRHDWIPF.